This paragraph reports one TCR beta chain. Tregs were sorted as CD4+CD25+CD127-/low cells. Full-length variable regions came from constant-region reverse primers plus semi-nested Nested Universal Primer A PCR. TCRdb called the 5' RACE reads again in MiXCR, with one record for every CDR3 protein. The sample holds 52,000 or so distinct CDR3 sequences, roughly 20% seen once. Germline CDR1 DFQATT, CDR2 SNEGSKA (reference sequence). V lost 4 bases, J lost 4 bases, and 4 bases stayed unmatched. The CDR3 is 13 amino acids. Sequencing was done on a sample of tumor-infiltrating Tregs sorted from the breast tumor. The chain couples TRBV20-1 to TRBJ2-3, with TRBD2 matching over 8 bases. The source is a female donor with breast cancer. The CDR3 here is CSANREGADTQYF. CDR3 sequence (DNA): TGCAGTGCTAACCGGGAGGGTGCAGATACGCAGTATTTT.